This passage covers 7 T cell receptor beta chains from one sample sequenced in a study of T cell responses to AZD1222 COVID-19 vaccine. Generated by immunoSEQ multiplex PCR, the TCRdb table keeps only in-frame clones and is missing some. Of under 150,000 clones listed, more than 90% are singletons. The specimen comprised peripheral blood, sampled 28 days after the second AZD1222 dose. Every receptor here comes from an adult who received the AZD1222 COVID-19 vaccine.

For the CDR3, the DNA is TGTGCCAGCAGCCGGACAGGGGAGGGATCACCCCTCCACTTT. As protein: CASSRTGEGSPLHF. V and J are TRBV6-2 or TRBV6-3 and TRBJ1-6; 9 bases are a match to TRBD1. The CDR3 is 14 amino acids. V gave up 6 bases and J gave up 10 bases; unmatched junction bases: 7. The germline gives CDR1 MNHEY, CDR2 SVGEGT.

The rearrangement uses TRBV29-1 and TRBJ2-2; the D gene is possibly TRBD1 (6 bases). This CDR3 has 17 residues. Trimming left V 7 bases short and J 1 base short, with 22 bases between. Germline V lookup: CDR1 SQVTM, CDR2 ANQGSEA. CDR3 region: CSAIAGTPNLNTGELFF. In DNA, the CDR3 is TGCAGCGCCATCGCCGGGACACCCAACTTGAACACCGGGGAGCTGTTTTTT.

This sequence joins TRBV19 and TRBJ2-3; D is possibly TRBD1 or TRBD2 (6 bases each). Trimming took off 3 bases at V and 6 bases at J, with 19 bases between the two ends. In germline, CDR1 is LNHDA, CDR2 SQIVND (reference sequence). The CDR3 spans 16 residues. CDR3: CASSIPGAPAGDTQYF. The CDR3, as DNA: TGTGCCAGTAGTATTCCGGGGGCGCCCGCGGGTGATACGCAGTATTTT.

The V gene is TRBV7-6, the J gene TRBJ1-2; possible D gene TRBD1, 5 bases. The CDR3 covers 13 residues. Per germline, CDR1 SGHVS and CDR2 FNYEAQ. Trimming removed 7 bases from V and 6 bases from J, with 15 bases in between. The CDR3 loop is CASTPTEGHGYTF. The CDR3 DNA reads TGTGCCAGCACCCCGACCGAGGGACATGGCTACACCTTC. The variable domain in full, completed from reference TRBV7-6 and TRBJ1-2, reads GAGVSQSPRYKVTKRGQDVALRCDPISGHVSLYWYRQALGQGPEFLTYFNYEAQQDKSGLPNDRFSAERPEGSISTLTIQRTEQRDSAMYRCASTPTEGHGYTFGSGTRLTVV.

This sequence joins TRBV6-5 and TRBJ1-6; D unresolved. This CDR3 is built from 15 residues. Germline V gives CDR1 MNHEY, CDR2 SVGAGI. V lost 10 bases and J 5 bases, leaving 18 bases between the germline ends. The CDR3 coding sequence is TGTGCCACCGAAACGGGCCTTTTAGATAATTCACCCCTCCACTTT. This translates into CATETGLLDNSPLHF.

This clone was recorded once. The chain recombines TRBV2 with TRBJ2-3; D gene unclear. CDR1 is SNHLY and CDR2 is FYNNEI in the germline V gene. The CDR3 is 16 residues long. V lost 4 bases, J lost 2 bases, and 16 bases lay in between. The CDR3 loop is CASSVPAASVTDTQYF. CDR3 in DNA: TGTGCCAGCAGTGTGCCGGCGGCTTCTGTCACAGATACGCAGTATTTT.

V is TRBV9 and J is TRBJ2-3, with 12 nucleotides matching TRBD1. Germline CDR1 SGDLS, CDR2 YYNGEE. Germline trimming cut 3 bases from V and 5 bases from J; bases unmatched to any gene: 4. This CDR3 spans 15 amino acids. In DNA form, the CDR3 reads TGTGCCAGCAGCGGGGGACAGGGGGCTGGAGATACGCAGTATTTT. It specifies CASSGGQGAGDTQYF.